These T cell receptor beta chains were read from a single sample in a study of blood T cells in healthy people across ages. Each CDR3 protein is one row after TCRdb ran MiXCR on the 5' RACE reads. The repertoire consists of 1.5 million or so distinct CDR3 sequences, with approximately 38% occurring once and the leading ten covering 7% to 9%. Material for sequencing was blood. All receptors derive from a woman under 30 in good health. CDR3s include the opening cysteine and the closing phenylalanine or tryptophan. A D gene is named only where the DNA matches it firmly. Size is stated for part of the rows, as once, few or many counts, or as a class when the clone is expanded.

CATSIKESGGTQYF	TGTGCCACCAGCATAAAGGAGTCCGGGGGGACCCAGTACTTC	.	.	TRBV15	TRBJ2-5
CASSPSPVGSSYEQYF	TGTGCCAGCAGCCCCTCCCCGGTAGGGAGCTCCTACGAGCAGTACTTC	.	.	TRBV3-1	TRBJ2-7
CASSSYGGAKNIQYF	TGTGCCAGCAGCTCGTACGGGGGGGCCAAAAACATTCAGTACTTC	TRBD2	.	TRBV11-2	TRBJ2-4
CSARDRLAGVRQYF	TGCAGTGCTAGAGATAGACTAGCGGGGGTTAGGCAGTACTTC	TRBD2	few	TRBV20-1	TRBJ2-5
CASSYSKGRYGYTF	TGTGCCAGCAGTTACTCGAAGGGAAGGTATGGCTACACCTTC	.	.	TRBV6-2/TRBV6-3	TRBJ1-2
CASSLAWNQPQHF	TGTGCCAGCAGTCTCGCTTGGAATCAGCCCCAGCATTTT	.	.	TRBV27	TRBJ1-5
CASSEGAGDGETQYF	TGTGCCAGCAGTGAGGGAGCGGGAGATGGAGAGACCCAGTACTTC	TRBD2	few	TRBV2	TRBJ2-5
CASSFARGPQYEQYF	TGTGCCAGCAGCTTCGCACGGGGGCCTCAGTACGAGCAGTACTTC	.	.	TRBV7-2	TRBJ2-7
CASSWGGLAGKSPYF	TGTGCCAGCAGCTGGGGGGGGCTAGCGGGAAAGAGCCCGTACTTC	TRBD2	.	TRBV7-2	TRBJ2-5
CASSQDRTSGGFTDTQYF	TGTGCCAGCAGCCAAGATAGGACTAGCGGGGGGTTCACAGATACGCAGTATTTT	TRBD2	.	TRBV3-1	TRBJ2-3
CSAGRDPGDGQPQHF	TGCAGTGCCGGACGGGACCCCGGGGACGGTCAGCCCCAGCATTTT	.	few	TRBV20-1	TRBJ1-5
CSARGREGNNEQFF	TGCAGTGCCCGGGGGCGGGAGGGAAACAATGAGCAGTTCTTC	TRBD2	.	TRBV20-1	TRBJ2-1
CASRSENEKLFF	TGTGCCAGCAGATCTGAGAATGAAAAACTGTTTTTT	.	once	TRBV12-3/TRBV12-4	TRBJ1-4
CASSLDVYEQYF	TGTGCCAGCAGCTTGGACGTCTACGAGCAGTACTTC	.	few	TRBV5-6	TRBJ2-7
CASLDDYGYTF	TGTGCCAGCCTCGATGACTATGGCTACACCTTC	.	few	TRBV7-8	TRBJ1-2
CASSLGGFVSYEQYF	TGTGCCAGCAGTTTAGGAGGGTTTGTGTCCTACGAGCAGTACTTC	.	once	TRBV12-3/TRBV12-4	TRBJ2-7
CASSQGWERGPTDTQYF	TGCGCCAGCAGCCAGGGGTGGGAGCGGGGGCCCACAGATACGCAGTATTTT	TRBD2	few	TRBV4-1	TRBJ2-3
CASTPSRGRSYEQFF	TGTGCCAGCACCCCTAGCCGGGGACGTTCCTACGAGCAGTTCTTC	.	.	TRBV28	TRBJ2-1
CASSQAGSKGDEQFF	TGTGCCAGCAGCCAAGCGGGGTCAAAGGGCGATGAGCAGTTCTTC	.	.	TRBV3-1	TRBJ2-1
CASTRTSVGTDTQYF	TGTGCCAGCACCCGGACTAGCGTAGGGACAGATACGCAGTATTTT	TRBD2	few	TRBV2	TRBJ2-3
CATSDRRAHEQFF	TGTGCCACCAGTGACCGTAGGGCGCATGAGCAGTTCTTC	.	few	TRBV24-1	TRBJ2-1
CASSSDRNYEQYF	TGTGCCAGCAGCTCTGACAGGAACTACGAGCAGTACTTC	.	.	TRBV7-2	TRBJ2-7
CASSPGTERASYEQYF	TGCGCCAGCAGCCCAGGGACGGAGCGCGCCTCCTACGAGCAGTACTTC	.	.	TRBV4-1	TRBJ2-7
CASSQTSGSLQETQYF	TGTGCCAGCAGCCAGACTAGCGGGAGCCTCCAAGAGACCCAGTACTTC	TRBD2	.	TRBV3-1	TRBJ2-5
CASSDLGHTNTEAFF	TGTGCCAGCAGTGATTTGGGACACACGAACACTGAAGCTTTCTTT	.	.	TRBV25-1	TRBJ1-1
CASSSARTSGPSTDGQFF	TGCGCCAGCAGCTCTGCCCGGACTAGCGGACCTTCTACCGATGGGCAGTTCTTC	TRBD2	.	TRBV5-1	TRBJ2-1
CASSPRVAGVSAYEQYF	TGTGCCAGCAGCCCTAGGGTAGCGGGAGTCTCCGCCTACGAGCAGTACTTC	TRBD2	.	TRBV27	TRBJ2-7
CASSPGTSGGDEQYF	TGTGCCAGCAGCCCCGGGACTAGCGGGGGTGATGAGCAGTACTTC	TRBD2	.	TRBV7-9	TRBJ2-7
CASTPKDAAEAFF	TGTGCCAGCACCCCCAAGGATGCGGCTGAAGCTTTCTTT	.	once	TRBV7-9	TRBJ1-1
CASSAGQAGAEAFF	TGTGCCAGCAGTGCCGGACAGGCAGGGGCTGAAGCTTTCTTT	TRBD1	once	TRBV25-1	TRBJ1-1
CSAREVYRETQYF	TGCAGTGCTAGAGAGGTTTATCGAGAGACCCAGTACTTC	.	few	TRBV20-1	TRBJ2-5
CASARRDQPQHF	TGTGCCAGCGCTAGGAGGGATCAGCCCCAGCATTTT	.	few	TRBV6-6	TRBJ1-5
CASSVVMEDEQFF	TGTGCCAGCAGCGTGGTTATGGAGGACGAGCAGTTCTTC	.	.	TRBV5-6	TRBJ2-1
CAWSVAGGYTEAFF	TGTGCCTGGAGTGTTGCGGGGGGGTATACTGAAGCTTTCTTT	.	once	TRBV30	TRBJ1-1
CASRPQGPYNEQFF	TGTGCCAGCAGGCCCCAGGGTCCCTACAATGAGCAGTTCTTC	.	few	TRBV5-6	TRBJ2-1
CASSKDLPGRSNTGELFF	TGTGCCAGCAGTAAAGACTTACCGGGACGGAGTAACACCGGGGAGCTGTTTTTT	.	.	TRBV2	TRBJ2-2
CASKGGRAYNEQYF	TGTGCCAGCAAAGGCGGGAGGGCTTACAATGAGCAGTACTTC	TRBD2	.	TRBV6-5	TRBJ2-5
CASSRAGWAVSSYNEQFF	TGTGCCAGCAGCCGCGCCGGGTGGGCGGTAAGCTCCTACAATGAGCAGTTCTTC	.	.	TRBV3-1	TRBJ2-1
CATSDLVVTSGITDTQYF	TGTGCCACCAGTGATTTGGTCGTGACTAGCGGGATCACAGATACGCAGTATTTT	TRBD2	.	TRBV24-1	TRBJ2-3
CAGSQDRGGIHSYNSPLHF	TGTGCCGGCAGCCAAGATCGTGGGGGTATACACTCCTATAATTCACCCCTCCACTTT	.	.	TRBV4-2	TRBJ1-6
CASSLEGHTDTQYF	TGTGCCAGCAGCTTAGAGGGCCACACAGATACGCAGTATTTT	.	.	TRBV7-9	TRBJ2-3
CSARVAGPNTEAFF	TGCAGTGCTAGAGTAGCAGGGCCGAACACTGAAGCTTTCTTT	.	.	TRBV20-1	TRBJ1-1
CASRRNPGLAYNEQFF	TGTGCCAGCAGACGGAACCCGGGACTAGCCTACAATGAGCAGTTCTTC	TRBD2	once	TRBV6-1	TRBJ2-1
CASSHYGNEQFF	TGCGCCAGCTCCCACTATGGCAATGAGCAGTTCTTC	.	.	TRBV5-1	TRBJ2-1
CASSQDWGQAGTETQYF	TGCGCCAGCAGCCAAGATTGGGGGCAGGCAGGGACGGAGACCCAGTACTTC	.	.	TRBV4-1	TRBJ2-5
CASTPLRDGTYEQYF	TGTGCCAGCACCCCCCTCCGGGACGGTACCTACGAGCAGTACTTC	.	few	TRBV21-1	TRBJ2-7
CASSPLSGGFYEQYF	TGTGCCAGCTCACCACTTAGCGGGGGATTCTACGAGCAGTACTTC	TRBD2	.	TRBV18	TRBJ2-7
CASSFLFTRDREYANEKLFF	TGTGCCAGCAGTTTCCTCTTTACCCGGGACAGGGAATATGCTAATGAAAAACTGTTTTTT	TRBD1	.	TRBV28	TRBJ1-4
CASSLDRTTTDTQYF	TGCGCCAGCAGCTTGGATCGGACTACCACAGATACGCAGTATTTT	.	.	TRBV5-1	TRBJ2-3
CASRDGGSGEKLFF	TGTGCCAGCAGGGACGGGGGCTCGGGTGAAAAACTGTTTTTT	.	few	TRBV7-8	TRBJ1-4
CASSQGQARDYGYTF	TGCGCCAGCAGCCAAGGACAGGCCCGGGACTATGGCTACACCTTC	.	few	TRBV4-1	TRBJ1-2
CASSPRDTASYEQYF	TGCGCCAGCAGCCCCCGGGACACAGCCTCCTACGAGCAGTACTTC	.	few	TRBV4-1	TRBJ2-7
CASSMGRHYEQYF	TGTGCCAGCAGCATGGGGAGACACTACGAGCAGTACTTC	.	.	TRBV28	TRBJ2-7
CASRGTGAFTDTQYF	TGTGCCAGCAGGGGAACCGGGGCGTTCACAGATACGCAGTATTTT	.	few	TRBV12-3/TRBV12-4	TRBJ2-3
CALTGGTYGYTF	TGTGCCTTGACAGGGGGTACCTATGGCTACACCTTC	TRBD1	.	TRBV2	TRBJ1-2
CASRRADTYNEQFF	TGTGCCAGCAGAAGGGCCGACACCTACAATGAGCAGTTCTTC	.	few	TRBV2	TRBJ2-1
CASSLSVGPGTQYF	TGTGCCAGCAGCTTATCGGTGGGGCCGGGTACGCAGTATTTT	.	few	TRBV7-2	TRBJ2-3
CAGSEGYLEQFF	TGTGCCGGCAGTGAAGGGTATCTTGAGCAGTTCTTC	.	.	TRBV6-1	TRBJ2-1
CSVEWGREQYF	TGCAGCGTCGAGTGGGGGCGCGAGCAGTACTTC	.	.	TRBV29-1	TRBJ2-7
CASSGGLGNEQYF	TGTGCCAGCAGCGGGGGACTAGGTAACGAGCAGTACTTC	TRBD2	few	TRBV5-1	TRBJ2-7